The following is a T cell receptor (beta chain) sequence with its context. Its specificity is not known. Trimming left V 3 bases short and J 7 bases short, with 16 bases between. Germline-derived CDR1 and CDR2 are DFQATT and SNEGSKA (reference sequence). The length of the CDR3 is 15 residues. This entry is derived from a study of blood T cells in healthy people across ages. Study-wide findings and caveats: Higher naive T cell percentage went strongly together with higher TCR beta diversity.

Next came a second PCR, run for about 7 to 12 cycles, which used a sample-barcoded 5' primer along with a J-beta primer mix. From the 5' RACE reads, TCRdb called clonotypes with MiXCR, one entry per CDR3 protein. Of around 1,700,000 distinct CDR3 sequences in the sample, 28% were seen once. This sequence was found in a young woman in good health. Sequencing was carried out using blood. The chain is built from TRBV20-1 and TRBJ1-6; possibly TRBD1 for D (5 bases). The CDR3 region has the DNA TGCAGTGCTAGGGGCTTGGCAGGGCTAAATTCACCCCTCCACTTT. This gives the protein CSARGLAGLNSPLHF.